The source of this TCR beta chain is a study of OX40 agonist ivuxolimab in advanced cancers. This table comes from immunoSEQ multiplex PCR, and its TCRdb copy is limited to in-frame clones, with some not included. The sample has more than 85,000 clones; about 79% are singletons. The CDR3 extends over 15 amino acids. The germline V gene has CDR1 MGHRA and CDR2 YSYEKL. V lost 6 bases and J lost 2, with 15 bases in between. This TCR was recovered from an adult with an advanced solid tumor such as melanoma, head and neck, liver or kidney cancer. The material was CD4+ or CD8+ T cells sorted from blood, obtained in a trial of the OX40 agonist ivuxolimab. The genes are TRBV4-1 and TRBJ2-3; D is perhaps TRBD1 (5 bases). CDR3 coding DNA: TGCGCCAGCAGGGACGTAGGGGCCAACACAGATACGCAGTATTTT. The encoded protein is CASRDVGANTDTQYF.